This TCR beta chain originates from a study of cytomegalovirus exposure and HLA in healthy donors. The PCR had 60 Vbeta and 13 Jbeta primers. The method was immunoSEQ multiplex PCR; TCRdb's version includes in-frame clones alone and lacks a portion of them. The table records 90,000 to 120,000 clones, 70% of them present only once. The CDR3 extends over 16 amino acids. The germline gives CDR1 SGHTA, CDR2 FQGNSA. Study outcomes and limitations: A later analysis showed HLA-associated TCR beta chains outstripping equally common others in clonal expansion. Whilst most TCR sequences proved rare, a subset of public TCRs occurred across many donors. The study labeled approximately 150 TCR beta chains cytomegalovirus-associated. The study dropped some indistinguishable V segments, TRBV6-2 and TRBV6-3 among them.

With regard to this clone: What it recognizes is unknown.

This sequence was found in a man in his forties in good health and CMV-seropositive. The chain links TRBV7-2 to TRBJ2-5, with a possible D match to TRBD2 (6 bases). The tail of the sequence fits TRBJ2-7 better, so the J call may be wrong. Specimen: PBMCs. In DNA form, the CDR3 reads TGTGCCAGCAGCTTAGCGAAGCGGGTGCAGACCTACGAGCAGTACTTC. The encoded protein is CASSLAKRVQTYEQYF.